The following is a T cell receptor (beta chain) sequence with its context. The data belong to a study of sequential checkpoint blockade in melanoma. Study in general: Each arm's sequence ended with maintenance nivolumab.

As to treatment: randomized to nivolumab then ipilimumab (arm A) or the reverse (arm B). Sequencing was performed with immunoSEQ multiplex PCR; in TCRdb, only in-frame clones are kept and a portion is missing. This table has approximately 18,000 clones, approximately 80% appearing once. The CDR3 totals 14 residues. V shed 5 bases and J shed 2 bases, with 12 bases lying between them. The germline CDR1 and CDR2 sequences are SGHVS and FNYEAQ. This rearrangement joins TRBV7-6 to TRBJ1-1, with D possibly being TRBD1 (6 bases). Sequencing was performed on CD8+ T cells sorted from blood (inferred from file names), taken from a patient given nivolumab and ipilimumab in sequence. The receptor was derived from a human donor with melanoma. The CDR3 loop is CASSKSRGNTEAFF. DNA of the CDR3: TGTGCCAGCAGCAAATCCAGGGGAAACACTGAAGCTTTCTTT.